These 13 T cell receptor beta chains share one sample of origin, sequenced in a study of control samples from healthy donors and cancer patients. Using immunoSEQ multiplex PCR, the repertoire was profiled, and TCRdb retains in-frame clones only, with some absent. The sample shows around 130,000 clones, about 87% of them seen only once. Input material: blood. The source is a young man in good health.

The chain links TRBV3-1 (or the pseudogene TRBV3-2) to TRBJ2-7, with TRBD1 matching 11 bases. The V and J ends lost 4 bases and 1 base, in that order; junction bases with no gene match: 6. Germline V lookup: CDR1 LGHDT, CDR2 YNNKEL (reference sequence). This CDR3 has 16 residues. The CDR3 loop reads CASSLGQGAPSYEQYF. The DNA of the CDR3 is TGTGCCAGCAGCCTAGGACAGGGGGCCCCTTCCTACGAGCAGTACTTC.

V gene TRBV25-1 combines with J gene TRBJ2-2, with a tentative D call TRBD1 (7 bases). Trimming removed 6 bases at V and 7 bases at J, with 21 bases between. Germline CDR1 reads MGHDK; CDR2 reads SYGVNS. The CDR3 is 16 amino acids. The CDR3 nucleotides read TGTGCCAGCAGGAGACAGGGAGCCCTGGGGGGCGGGGAGCTGTTTTTT. Translating it yields CASRRQGALGGGELFF.

This chain uses TRBV5-1 with TRBJ1-3; D uncertain. Per the germline V gene, CDR1 is SGHRS and CDR2 is YFSETQ. V lost 4 bases to trimming and J lost 1 base, with 6 bases between them. This CDR3 is built from 13 residues. The CDR3, as DNA: TGCGCCAGCAGCCTCTCTTCTGGAAACACCATATATTTT. This translates into CASSLSSGNTIYF.

This clone was observed a single time. The CDR3 sequence: CASSLDSFSYEQYF. The CDR3 DNA follows: TGCGCCAGCAGCTTGGACAGCTTCTCCTACGAGCAGTACTTC. This chain links TRBV5-1 with TRBJ2-7; unclear D gene. Germline V gene lookup returns CDR1 SGHRS and CDR2 YFSETQ. Trimming removed 0 bases at V and 0 bases at J, with 7 bases between. The CDR3 runs 14 residues.

The rearrangement joins TRBV2 to TRBJ1-4; D remains ambiguous. Germline CDR1 reads SNHLY; CDR2 reads FYNNEI. V lost 6 bases, J lost 5 bases, and 7 bases lay in between. The CDR3 extends over 12 amino acids. CDR3 sequence: CASSRANEKLFF. The DNA for the CDR3 is TGTGCCAGCAGCCGGGCCAATGAAAAACTGTTTTTT.

The J gene is TRBJ1-5, the V gene TRBV15; tentatively, D is TRBD1 (5 bases). V lost 8 bases and J lost 0, with 17 bases in between. The CDR3 runs 16 residues. Per the germline V gene, CDR1 is LNHNV and CDR2 is YYDKDF (reference sequence). The CDR3 nucleotides read TGTGCCACCTCAGGGCAGAGATTTTATAGCAATCAGCCCCAGCATTTT. It translates to CATSGQRFYSNQPQHF.

The rearrangement links TRBV5-5 to TRBJ1-4, with D uncertain. Germline values: CDR1 SGHKS, CDR2 YYEKEE (reference sequence). V gave up 0 bases and J gave up 0 bases, with 9 bases separating them. The CDR3 runs 16 residues. Here the CDR3 DNA reads TGTGCCAGCAGCTTGGGCGTCCGTGCAACTAATGAAAAACTGTTTTTT. The encoded protein is CASSLGVRATNEKLFF.

This sequence joins TRBV25-1 and TRBJ1-1; D may be TRBD1 (6 bases). V was clipped by 5 bases and J by 1 base, with 20 bases between them. The germline V gene encodes CDR1 MGHDK and CDR2 SYGVNS. This CDR3 is 17 amino acids long. CDR3 DNA: TGTGCCAGCAGTCCCTACACAGGGCGAAATACGAACACTGAAGCTTTCTTT. Protein sequence: CASSPYTGRNTNTEAFF.

The chain is built from TRBV6-5 and TRBJ1-2; 8 positions agree with TRBD1. The CDR3 spans 13 residues. The junction had 6 bases not matched to a gene; V was cut back by 6 bases and J by 6 bases. Germline CDR1 is MNHEY and CDR2 is SVGAGI. CDR3 sequence (DNA): TGTGCCAGCAGCTCGGACAGGGCCCATGGCTACACCTTC. As protein: CASSSDRAHGYTF.

V gene TRBV5-1 combines with J gene TRBJ2-1; 9 nucleotides match TRBD1. Trimming took 4 bases from V and 8 from J; bases not matched to a gene: 10. Germline V gene data show CDR1 as SGHRS and CDR2 as YFSETQ. This CDR3 comprises 15 residues. In nucleotides, the CDR3 is TGCGCCAGCAGCGCTGGACAGGGACAGGGTGATGAGCAGTTCTTC. Translated, it gives CASSAGQGQGDEQFF. The whole variable domain, filled in from reference TRBV5-1 and TRBJ2-1, reads KAGVTQTPRYLIKTRGQQVTLSCSPISGHRSVSWYQQTPGQGLQFLFEYFSETQRNKGNFPGRFSGRQFSNSRSEMNVSTLELGDSALYLCASSAGQGQGDEQFFGPGTRLTVL.

The V call is TRBV15, the J call TRBJ1-5, with D possibly being TRBD1 (5 bases). Germline assignment: CDR1 LNHNV and CDR2 YYDKDF (reference sequence). This CDR3 spans 12 amino acids. V lost 3 bases to trimming and J lost 7 bases, with 7 bases between them. In nucleotides, the CDR3 is TGTGCCACCAGCAGGGGGGAACAGCCCCAGCATTTT. Its protein is CATSRGEQPQHF.

The genes are TRBV19 and TRBJ1-5; a possible D gene is TRBD1 (5 bases). CDR1 and CDR2 from the germline V gene are LNHDA and SQIVND (reference sequence). Trimming stripped 5 bases from V and 4 bases from J, with 9 bases between. This CDR3 contains 13 residues. The CDR3 DNA is TGTGCCAGTAGTGTACAGGTGAATCAGCCCCAGCATTTT. Its protein is CASSVQVNQPQHF.

The rearrangement joins TRBV18 to TRBJ1-3; D is possibly TRBD1 (5 bases). This CDR3 contains 13 residues. V was clipped by 5 bases and J by 6 bases, with 11 bases between them. CDR1 and CDR2 (germline): KGHSH, LQKENI. The CDR3 loop is CASSKGDSNTIYF. The CDR3 nucleotides read TGTGCCAGCTCAAAAGGGGACTCAAACACCATATATTTT.